The clone carrying this T cell receptor beta chain was seen only a few times. The entry originates in a study of radiotherapy plus CTLA-4 blockade in lung cancer. The repertoire was sequenced with immunoSEQ multiplex PCR; TCRdb's copy has only in-frame clones and lacks some. The sample holds tens of thousands of clones, roughly 85% seen once. Trimming stripped 2 bases from V and 6 bases from J, with 10 bases between. CDR1 and CDR2 from the germline V gene are MNHNS and SASEGT. This CDR3 region has 13 residues. The sample was peripheral blood, taken from a patient treated with radiotherapy plus ipilimumab. The genes are TRBV6-1 and TRBJ1-1; D is undetermined. This TCR was sampled from a human donor with non-small cell lung cancer whose response to radiotherapy plus ipilimumab could not be evaluated. The CDR3 DNA reads TGTGCCAGCAGTGAACGGGTCAGCCCTGAAGCTTTCTTT. Translation: CASSERVSPEAFF.